Below, 28 T cell receptor beta chains from the same sample are listed, as sequenced in a study of T cells after yellow fever vaccination. One entry per CDR3 protein, called by TCRdb with MiXCR from the 5' RACE reads. Of hundreds of thousands of distinct CDR3 sequences listed, under 15% were seen once; the top ten hold about 3%. The source was CD4+ T cells sorted from PBMCs, collected 15 days after the yellow fever booster vaccination. These receptors all stem from a man younger than 35 who received the YFV17D yellow fever vaccine.

This clonotype has just a few counts. V usage is TRBV10-3 and J usage is TRBJ1-2, with no clear D. Trimming cost V 6 bases and J 4 bases, with 9 bases left between them. CDR1 ENHRY and CDR2 SYGVKD come from the germline V gene. This CDR3 has 12 amino acids. The CDR3 spells CAISTPGYGYTF. The CDR3 bases are TGTGCCATCAGCACACCTGGCTATGGCTACACCTTC.

The chain carries TRBV24-1 and TRBJ2-3; D gene ambiguous. V was trimmed by 9 bases and J by 5 bases, leaving 14 bases between them. Germline V gives CDR1 KGHDR, CDR2 SFDVKD. CDR3 length: 13 amino acids. The CDR3 DNA follows: TGTGCCACCCTCGGGCAAAGAGAAGATACGCAGTATTTT. Its protein product is CATLGQREDTQYF.

This clonotype was picked up a small number of times. The chain is built from TRBV5-4 and TRBJ1-2, with no clear D. The CDR3 has 13 amino acids. The V end lost 4 bases, the J end lost 6 bases, and 13 bases lay between the germline ends. From germline, CDR1 is SGHNT and CDR2 YYREEE (reference sequence). CDR3: CASSPNIIDGYTF. For the CDR3, the DNA is TGTGCCAGCAGCCCCAATATTATCGATGGCTACACCTTC.

This chain uses TRBV7-2 with TRBJ1-2; maybe TRBD1 (6 bases). The CDR3 runs to 15 residues. Trimming stripped 3 bases from V and 4 bases from J, with 15 bases between. Per the germline V gene, CDR1 is SGHTA and CDR2 is FQGNSA. DNA of the CDR3: TGTGCCAGCAGCTTCAACGAAGGACAGACCTATGGCTACACCTTC. This sequence encodes CASSFNEGQTYGYTF. The full variable domain, rest sourced from reference TRBV7-2 and TRBJ1-2, is GAGVSQSPSNKVTEKGKDVELRCDPISGHTALYWYRQSLGQGLEFLIYFQGNSAPDKSGLPSDRFSAERTGGSVSTLTIQRTQQEDSAVYLCASSFNEGQTYGYTFGSGTRLTVV.

The sample holds a few counts of this clonotype. The CDR3 sequence: CSASTGQGGDTEAFF. CDR3 bases: TGCAGTGCTAGTACGGGACAGGGAGGAGACACTGAAGCTTTCTTT. The J gene is TRBJ1-1, the V gene TRBV20-1, with 9 nucleotides matching TRBD1. Germline CDR1 is DFQATT and CDR2 is SNEGSKA (reference sequence). V was clipped by 3 bases and J by 3 bases; unmatched bases: 8. The CDR3 has 15 amino acids.

The chain combines TRBV7-9 with TRBJ2-3, with D possibly being TRBD2 (6 bases). Trimming stripped 5 bases from V and 5 bases from J, with 14 bases between. This CDR3 region has 14 residues. From germline, CDR1 is SEHNR and CDR2 FQNEAQ (reference sequence). CDR3 DNA sequence: TGTGCCAGCAGCCCACGGGGGAGGAAAGATACGCAGTATTTT. Protein sequence: CASSPRGRKDTQYF.

This clonotype was picked up a small number of times. The chain links TRBV5-6 to TRBJ1-4; D unclear. The CDR3 has 13 residues. CDR1 is SGHDT, CDR2 YYEEEE, per germline. Trimming removed 0 bases at V and 10 bases at J, with 10 bases between. For the CDR3, the DNA is TGTGCCAGCAGCTTGGCCGGGTCGTCAAAACTGTTTTTT. Translated, it gives CASSLAGSSKLFF.

This clonotype was counted only a few times. V and J are TRBV7-2 and TRBJ1-1; D not resolved. This CDR3 is 13 amino acids long. Trimming left V 1 base short and J 7 bases short, with 10 bases between. Germline-derived CDR1 and CDR2 are SGHTA and FQGNSA. CDR3 sequence reads: CASSLGRALEAFF. CDR3 nucleotide sequence: TGTGCCAGCAGCTTAGGGCGGGCTCTTGAAGCTTTCTTT. The variable domain in full, with the rest retrieved from reference TRBV7-2 and TRBJ1-1, is GAGVSQSPSNKVTEKGKDVELRCDPISGHTALYWYRQSLGQGLEFLIYFQGNSAPDKSGLPSDRFSAERTGGSVSTLTIQRTQQEDSAVYLCASSLGRALEAFFGQGTRLTVV.

V is TRBV4-3 and J is TRBJ1-1; no reliable D call. The CDR3 covers 13 residues. Looked up from germline, CDR1 is LGHNA and CDR2 is YSLEER. The V and J ends lost 0 bases and 5 bases respectively, with 7 bases between them. CDR3 nucleotide sequence: TGCGCCAGCAGCCAAGAAAAGCGGACTGAAGCTTTCTTT. It codes for CASSQEKRTEAFF.

The V and J genes are TRBV11-2 and TRBJ2-1, with TRBD2 matching 8 bases. CDR1 SGHAT and CDR2 FQNNGV come from the germline V gene. The length of the CDR3 is 16 residues. The V segment lost 5 bases and the J segment 8 bases; nucleotides outside the gene matches: 14. In DNA, the CDR3 is TGTGCCAGCAGCCCCCAGGGGAGCGGGGGTCGCCATGAGCAGTTCTTC. The encoded protein is CASSPQGSGGRHEQFF.

The V gene is TRBV6-2 or TRBV6-3, the J gene TRBJ2-7, with D perhaps matching TRBD1 (5 bases). Trimming removed 7 bases from V and 3 bases from J, with 7 bases in between. The CDR3 covers 11 residues. CDR1 is MNHEY, CDR2 SVGEGT, per germline. The CDR3, as DNA: TGTGCCAGCAATGACAGCTACGAGCAGTACTTC. Its translation: CASNDSYEQYF.

The chain couples TRBV5-1 to TRBJ2-3; 12 bases are shared with TRBD2. After removal of 1 base from V and 1 base from J, the junction contained 4 bases not matched to a gene. Germline-derived CDR1 and CDR2 are SGHRS and YFSETQ. The CDR3 runs 17 residues. The CDR3 nucleotides read TGCGCCAGCAGCTTGAAGGCTAGCGGGGGGGGCACAGATACGCAGTATTTT. The encoded protein is CASSLKASGGGTDTQYF.

The chain joins TRBV20-1 to TRBJ1-5, with D unclear. V was cut by 1 base and J by 9 bases, with 13 bases left in between. The CDR3 length is 13 residues. The germline gives CDR1 DFQATT, CDR2 SNEGSKA (reference sequence). The CDR3 loop is CSARGWEWGPQHF. CDR3 nucleotides: TGCAGTGCTAGAGGGTGGGAATGGGGGCCCCAGCATTTT.

The V gene is TRBV5-4, the J gene TRBJ1-2; no firm D call. The CDR3 length is 14 residues. Between the trimmed V and J ends, which lost 0 bases and 2 bases, there was a span of 8 bases. In germline, CDR1 is SGHNT, CDR2 YYREEE (reference sequence). This CDR3 is CASSLDGKNYGYTF. In DNA, the CDR3 is TGTGCCAGCAGCTTGGATGGGAAGAACTATGGCTACACCTTC.

At least ten counts were recorded for this clonotype. Its ends do not fully match the called genes, so a read error is possible. The gene calls are TRBV7-3 and TRBJ2-3; a possible D gene is TRBD1 (6 bases). Germline values: CDR1 SGHTA, CDR2 FQGTGA. The CDR3 sequence is 12 residues long. The CDR3, as DNA: TGTGCCAGCAGCTCACAGGGCAAAGTGATGCATTTT. Its translation: CASSSQGKVMHF.

This clonotype was seen more than once but under ten times. V and J are TRBV18 and TRBJ1-1, with 7 bases identical to TRBD1. The V segment lost 3 bases and the J segment 5 bases; nucleotides outside the gene matches: 9. The CDR3 is made up of 15 amino acids. The V gene's germline CDR1 is KGHSH and CDR2 LQKENI. CDR3 bases: TGTGCCAGCTCACCCCAAACGAACAGGGGAACTGAAGCTTTCTTT. Its translation is CASSPQTNRGTEAFF.

The V and J genes are TRBV5-1 and TRBJ1-2; D gene unclear. The germline gives CDR1 SGHRS, CDR2 YFSETQ. V lost 5 bases and J 6 bases, leaving 14 bases between the germline ends. CDR3 length: 13 residues. The CDR3 region is CASRGSQTDGYTF. The DNA of the CDR3 is TGCGCCAGCAGAGGTTCCCAGACGGATGGCTACACCTTC.

V is TRBV5-1 and J is TRBJ1-1; D is ambiguous. Trimming cost V 3 bases and J 5 bases, with 14 bases left between them. The germline gives CDR1 SGHRS, CDR2 YFSETQ. The CDR3 runs 14 residues. CDR3 in amino acids: CASSSQRSRTEAFF. The CDR3 DNA reads as TGCGCCAGCAGCTCTCAGAGGTCACGGACTGAAGCTTTCTTT.

This clonotype occurred a few times. V and J are TRBV20-1 and TRBJ1-4, with 8 bases aligning to TRBD1. Germline V gives CDR1 DFQATT, CDR2 SNEGSKA (reference sequence). The CDR3 contains 13 residues. V trimming: 5 bases; J trimming: 8 bases; junction bases outside the gene matches: 7. The CDR3 here is CSARQGLGEKLFF. The DNA of the CDR3 is TGCAGTGCTCGACAGGGGTTGGGGGAAAAACTGTTTTTT.

The genes are TRBV12-3 or TRBV12-4 and TRBJ1-1; D gene ambiguous. The CDR3 runs to 14 residues. The V end lost 7 bases, the J end lost 1 base, and 13 bases lay between the germline ends. The CDR3 is CASTPQSWNTEAFF. The CDR3 nucleotides are TGTGCCAGCACCCCACAGTCCTGGAACACTGAAGCTTTCTTT.

This sequence joins TRBV7-2 and TRBJ1-6, with D unclear. This CDR3 comprises 13 residues. Trimming took off 0 bases at V and 11 bases at J, with 8 bases between the two ends. The germline V gene has CDR1 SGHTA and CDR2 FQGNSA. The DNA of the CDR3 is TGTGCCAGCAGCTTAGCAGCTGCGACACCCCTCCACTTT. This gives the protein CASSLAAATPLHF.

The chain is built from TRBV29-1 and TRBJ1-2; TRBD1 is a possible D gene (6 bases). This CDR3 comprises 14 residues. Between the trimmed V and J ends, which lost 5 bases and 0 bases, there was a span of 13 bases. Germline V CDR1 and CDR2: SQVTM, ANQGSEA. The CDR3 nucleotides read TGCAGCGTTACTCACAGGGTAGCTAACTATGGCTACACCTTC. As protein: CSVTHRVANYGYTF.

This clonotype was counted between two and nine times. The chain couples TRBV11-2 to TRBJ2-3, with TRBD2 matching over 8 bases. CDR3 length equals 17 residues. Trimming cost V 5 bases and J 0 bases; bases outside gene matches: 10. Germline assignment: CDR1 SGHAT and CDR2 FQNNGV. CDR3 in amino acids: CASSPLSLAGSTDTQYF. CDR3 nucleotides: TGTGCCAGCAGCCCACTTTCTTTAGCGGGGAGCACAGATACGCAGTATTTT.

This clonotype was detected only a few times. The chain employs TRBV4-3 and TRBJ2-3; D might be TRBD1 or TRBD2, each matching 6 bases. Trimming removed 0 bases at V and 5 bases at J, with 15 bases between. Germline V gene data show CDR1 as LGHNA and CDR2 as YSLEER. The length of the CDR3 is 16 residues. CDR3 loop: CASSQEGAAGGDTQYF. Written as DNA, the CDR3 is TGCGCCAGCAGCCAAGAGGGGGCCGCCGGGGGAGATACGCAGTATTTT.

The chain uses TRBV12-5 and TRBJ2-3; D is unclear. The CDR3 length is 12 residues. V lost 0 bases to trimming and J lost 6 bases, with 4 bases between them. Germline V gives CDR1 LGHNT, CDR2 FRNRAP. As DNA, the CDR3 is TGTGCTAGTGGTTTGGTACCCGATACGCAGTATTTT. Translating it yields CASGLVPDTQYF.

This clonotype occurred a few times. The chain uses TRBV4-3 and TRBJ2-3; 8 bases map to TRBD2. Germline V gene data show CDR1 as LGHNA and CDR2 as YSLEER. The CDR3 spans 16 residues. J was trimmed by 5 bases and V by 2 bases; bases with no gene match: 9. CDR3 DNA sequence: TGCGCCAGCAGCCAAAGGTTCGGGGGGGCAGGAGATACGCAGTATTTT. This encodes CASSQRFGGAGDTQYF.

This clonotype was detected a few times. CDR3 amino acids: CASSQAPGATYEQYV. For the CDR3, the DNA is TGCGCCAGCAGCCAAGCGCCAGGGGCCACCTACGAGCAGTACGTC. The chain couples TRBV4-1 to TRBJ2-7, with D perhaps matching TRBD1 (6 bases). V lost 1 base and J lost 2, with 12 bases in between. Germline assignment: CDR1 MGHRA and CDR2 YSYEKL. CDR3 length equals 15 residues.

The gene calls are TRBV28 and TRBJ1-1; 11 bases are shared with TRBD1. This CDR3 is built from 16 residues. Trimming at V came to 6 bases and at J to 4 bases, leaving 10 bases not matched to a gene. Per germline, CDR1 MDHEN and CDR2 SYDVKM. This chain's CDR3 is CASSSDRGLRGTEAFF. DNA for the CDR3: TGTGCCAGCAGCTCGGACAGGGGGCTAAGGGGCACTGAAGCTTTCTTT.